This T cell receptor beta chain came from a study of blood T cell repertoires in COVID-19. Study as a whole: Acute and convalescent COVID-19 specimens originated in the United States, Italy and Spain. Sample material is recorded as cDNA or gDNA derived from T cells, B-cell-depleted T cells, or PBMCs.

As originally analysed: Cell counts per sample came from amplifying reference gene primers. Libraries were prepared by immunoSEQ multiplex PCR; TCRdb keeps only in-frame clonotypes and omits some of them. Clonal size and the V and J genes are those of that table, whereas D and trimming came from the DNA. The sample shows about 210,000 clones, around 92% of them seen only once. The sequenced sample was peripheral blood. The clonotype comes from a man aged 25 to 40 with acute or convalescent COVID-19.

The CDR3 loop reads CASSLGAKETQYF. CDR3 coding DNA: TGCGCCAGCAGCTTGGGAGCCAAAGAGACCCAGTACTTC. The V gene is TRBV5-1, the J gene TRBJ2-5; no clear D gene. This CDR3 spans 13 amino acids. Germline V gene sequence: CDR1 SGHRS, CDR2 YFSETQ. Trimming cost V 0 bases and J 3 bases, with 6 bases left between them.